This T cell receptor beta chain was found in a study of blood T cell repertoires in COVID-19. Study in general: Acute and convalescent COVID-19 specimens originated in the United States, Italy and Spain. PBMCs, B-cell-depleted T cells, or T cells were the source of the cDNA or gDNA that made up the material.

One Seattle source followed patients from active infection through their disease course. As processed by the authors: The assay estimated nucleated cells by amplifying reference gene primers. The repertoire was sequenced with immunoSEQ multiplex PCR; TCRdb's copy has only in-frame clones and lacks some. The V and J calls and clone size were taken over from that table, and D and trimming were inferred from the DNA. The sample lists almost 400,000 clones; 80% to 90% were seen once. The CDR3 loop spans 16 amino acids. In germline, CDR1 is LGHDT, CDR2 YNNKEL (reference sequence). V gave up 0 bases and J gave up 7 bases; unmatched junction bases: 8.

The rearrangement joins TRBV3-1 (or the pseudogene TRBV3-2) to TRBJ1-2, with 10 bases fitting TRBD1. The sequence was obtained from an older woman with COVID-19, enrolled during active disease. The sample consisted of peripheral blood. CDR3: CASSQDGGQGTTGYTF. The CDR3 nucleotides are TGTGCCAGCAGCCAAGACGGGGGACAGGGGACTACTGGCTACACCTTC.